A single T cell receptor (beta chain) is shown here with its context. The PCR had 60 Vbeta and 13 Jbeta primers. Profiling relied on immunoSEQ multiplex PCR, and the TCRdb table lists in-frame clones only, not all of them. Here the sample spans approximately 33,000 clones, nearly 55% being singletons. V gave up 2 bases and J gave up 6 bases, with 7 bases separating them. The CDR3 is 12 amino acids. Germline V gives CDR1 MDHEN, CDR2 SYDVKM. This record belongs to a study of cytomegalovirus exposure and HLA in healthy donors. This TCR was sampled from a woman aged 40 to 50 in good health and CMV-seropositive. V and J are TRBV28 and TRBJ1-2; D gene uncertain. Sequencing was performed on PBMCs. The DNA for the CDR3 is TGTGCCAGCAGTTTAGTCCAGAATGGCTACACCTTC. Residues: CASSLVQNGYTF.